The 6 T cell receptor beta chains below were found in one sample sequenced in a study of shared clonotypes between healthy human individuals. Measured with immunoSEQ multiplex PCR; TCRdb has only the in-frame clones, and not every one. The sample consists of 1,400,000 or so clones, 98% to 99% of them appearing once. The material sequenced was naive CD4+ T cells sorted from blood. The subset: CD45RA+ positively selected. These receptor sequences come from a man aged 30 to 45 in good health.

This chain connects TRBV6-6 to TRBJ2-7; possible D gene TRBD2, 5 bases. Germline CDR1 is MNHNY and CDR2 is SVGAGI (reference sequence). The ends were cut back, 5 bases at V and 2 bases at J, with 16 bases in the middle. CDR3 length: 15 residues. CDR3 region: CASSQPPGIPYEQYF. As DNA, the CDR3 is TGTGCCAGCAGTCAGCCCCCCGGGATTCCCTACGAGCAGTACTTC.

Here the CDR3 reads CASSEQGVGNTEAFF. CDR3 nucleotides: TGTGCCAGCAGTGAACAGGGGGTAGGGAACACTGAAGCTTTCTTT. This rearrangement joins TRBV2 to TRBJ1-1, with 7 bases identical to TRBD1. Germline-derived CDR1 and CDR2 are SNHLY and FYNNEI. J was trimmed by 1 base and V by 2 bases; bases with no gene match: 4. The CDR3 loop spans 15 amino acids.

This chain joins TRBV11-3 and TRBJ2-3; TRBD1 might be the D (6 bases). Trimming cost V 2 bases and J 3 bases, with 15 bases left between them. Germline V CDR1 and CDR2: SGHNT, YENEEA. There are 16 residues in the CDR3. The CDR3 loop is CASSLSQGMGTDTQYF. The CDR3 nucleotides read TGTGCCAGCAGCTTATCTCAGGGGATGGGGACAGATACGCAGTATTTT.

The chain uses TRBV7-9 and TRBJ2-3, with D unclear. The CDR3 sequence is 15 residues long. V lost 5 bases, J lost 2 bases, and 14 bases lay in between. The germline CDR1 and CDR2 sequences are SEHNR and FQNEAQ (reference sequence). The CDR3 loop is CASSHASLNTDTQYF. In DNA form, the CDR3 reads TGTGCCAGCAGCCATGCTTCCTTAAACACAGATACGCAGTATTTT. The whole variable domain, remainder taken from reference TRBV7-9 and TRBJ2-3, is DTGVSQNPRHKITKRGQNVTFRCDPISEHNRLYWYRQTLGQGPEFLTYFQNEAQLEKSRLLSDRFSAERPKGSFSTLEIQRTEQGDSAMYLCASSHASLNTDTQYFGPGTRLTVL.

This chain uses TRBV5-6 with TRBJ2-1; D remains ambiguous. This CDR3 is 14 amino acids long. Germline CDR1 reads SGHDT; CDR2 reads YYEEEE. The V end was cut by 3 bases, the J end by 4 bases, with 11 bases between. The CDR3: CASSSLDRYNEQFF. The CDR3 DNA follows: TGTGCCAGCAGCTCCTTGGACCGGTACAATGAGCAGTTCTTC.

V usage is TRBV7-8 and J usage is TRBJ1-5, with 8 bases identical to TRBD1. This CDR3 has 15 amino acids. The V gene's germline CDR1 is SGHVS and CDR2 FQNEAQ. The V segment lost 5 bases and the J segment 2 bases; nucleotides outside the gene matches: 5. The CDR3 DNA sequence: TGTGCCAGCAGCAGGCCGGGACAGGGCAATCAGCCCCAGCATTTT. Its protein is CASSRPGQGNQPQHF.